Reported below is one T cell receptor (beta chain). The data derive from a study of blood T cells in healthy people across ages. This CDR3 region has 15 residues. Germline-derived CDR1 and CDR2 are MGHRA and YSYEKL. V lost 6 bases, J lost 3 bases, and 9 bases stayed unmatched. Using a J-beta primer mix together with a sample-barcoded 5' primer, a second PCR was run for about 6 to 11 cycles. A template-switch adaptor that had 12 random nucleotides put a tag on each cDNA molecule. TCRdb processed the 5' RACE reads anew with MiXCR; each CDR3 protein has one entry. The repertoire holds 700,000 to 850,000 distinct CDR3 sequences, with about 55% as singletons.

Sequenced sample: blood. This sequence was found in a man aged 80 or over in good health. The chain uses TRBV4-1 and TRBJ2-5; 8 nucleotides align to TRBD2. CDR3 sequence reads: CASSRTGTSEETQYF. The DNA for the CDR3 is TGCGCCAGCAGTCGGACCGGGACTAGTGAAGAGACCCAGTACTTC.